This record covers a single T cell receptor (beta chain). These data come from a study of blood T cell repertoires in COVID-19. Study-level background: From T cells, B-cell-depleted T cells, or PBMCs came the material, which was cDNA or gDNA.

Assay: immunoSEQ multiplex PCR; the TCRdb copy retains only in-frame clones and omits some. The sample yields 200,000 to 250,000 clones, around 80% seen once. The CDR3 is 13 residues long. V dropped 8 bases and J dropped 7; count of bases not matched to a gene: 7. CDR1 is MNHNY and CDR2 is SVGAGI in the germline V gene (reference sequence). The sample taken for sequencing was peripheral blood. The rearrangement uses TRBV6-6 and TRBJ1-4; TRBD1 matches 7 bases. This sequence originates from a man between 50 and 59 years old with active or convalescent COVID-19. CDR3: CASSTGVGEKLFF. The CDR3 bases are TGTGCCAGCTCTACAGGGGTTGGTGAAAAACTGTTTTTT.